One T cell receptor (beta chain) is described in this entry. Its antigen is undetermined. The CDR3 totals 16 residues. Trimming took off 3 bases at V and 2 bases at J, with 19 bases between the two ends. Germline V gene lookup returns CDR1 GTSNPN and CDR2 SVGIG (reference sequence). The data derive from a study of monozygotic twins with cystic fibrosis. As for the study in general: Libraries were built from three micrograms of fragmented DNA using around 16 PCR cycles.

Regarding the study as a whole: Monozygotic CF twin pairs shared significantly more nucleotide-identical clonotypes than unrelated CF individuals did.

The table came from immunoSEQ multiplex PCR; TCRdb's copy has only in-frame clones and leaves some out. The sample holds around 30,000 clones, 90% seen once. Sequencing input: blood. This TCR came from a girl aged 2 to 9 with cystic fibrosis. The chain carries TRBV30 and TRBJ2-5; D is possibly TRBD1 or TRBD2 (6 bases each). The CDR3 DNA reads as TGTGCCTGGAGCTTAGCTGGGGGGCCGGGGCAAGAGACCCAGTACTTC. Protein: CAWSLAGGPGQETQYF.